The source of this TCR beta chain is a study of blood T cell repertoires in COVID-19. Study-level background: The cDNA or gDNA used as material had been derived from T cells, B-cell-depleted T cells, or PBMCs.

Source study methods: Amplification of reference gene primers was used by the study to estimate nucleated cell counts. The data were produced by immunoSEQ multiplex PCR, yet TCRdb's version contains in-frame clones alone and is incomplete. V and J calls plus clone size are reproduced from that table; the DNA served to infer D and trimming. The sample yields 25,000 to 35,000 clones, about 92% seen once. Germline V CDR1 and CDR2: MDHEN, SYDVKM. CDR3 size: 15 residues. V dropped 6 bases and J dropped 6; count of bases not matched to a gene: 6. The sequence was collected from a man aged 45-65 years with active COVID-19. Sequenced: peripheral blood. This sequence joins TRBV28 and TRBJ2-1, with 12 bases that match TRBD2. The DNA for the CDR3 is TGTGCCAGCAGCATGACTAGCGGGGGACTCAATGAGCAGTTCTTC. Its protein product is CASSMTSGGLNEQFF.